Below, 20 T cell receptor beta chains from the same sample are listed, as sequenced in a study of blood T cell repertoires in COVID-19. Produced via immunoSEQ multiplex PCR; TCRdb's table is partial and in-frame only. Of 130,000 or so clones listed, 70% to 90% were seen once; the top ten hold 7% to 10%. The sequenced material came from peripheral blood. The source is a woman in her fifties or sixties with acute or convalescent COVID-19.

This clone showed up just once. The V gene is TRBV21-1, the J gene TRBJ2-7; TRBD1, as called in the table, went unchecked against the DNA. TRBV21-1 is termed a pseudogene. This CDR3 region has 17 residues. The CDR3 here is CASSKGALGQGEYEQYF. The CDR3 nucleotides read TGTGCCAGCAGCAAGGGGGCCCTTGGACAGGGGGAGTACGAGCAGTACTTC.

The rearrangement joins TRBV19 to TRBJ1-6; D remains ambiguous. This CDR3 is 12 amino acids long. Germline V gene sequence: CDR1 LNHDA, CDR2 SQIVND (reference sequence). V lost 5 bases, J lost 9 bases, and 8 bases lay in between. CDR3 protein: CASSPEASPLHF. CDR3 nucleotide sequence: TGTGCCAGTAGTCCCGAAGCTTCACCCCTCCACTTT.

The chain links TRBV5-5 to TRBJ1-3; D remains unclear. V was cut by 3 bases and J by 0 bases, with 13 bases left in between. Germline CDR1 is SGHKS and CDR2 is YYEKEE (reference sequence). The CDR3 loop spans 16 amino acids. DNA of the CDR3: TGTGCCAGCAGCTGGAGGACGGTTAGCTCTGGAAACACCATATATTTT. Amino acid sequence: CASSWRTVSSGNTIYF.

The genes are TRBV6-5 and TRBJ1-1; weak D call: TRBD1 (6 bases). The V gene's germline CDR1 is MNHEY and CDR2 SVGAGI. The CDR3 has 14 amino acids. V was cut by 6 bases and J by 5 bases, with 16 bases left in between. The CDR3: CASRGWGRETEAFF. Here the CDR3 DNA reads TGTGCCAGCAGGGGGTGGGGGCGCGAAACTGAAGCTTTCTTT.

DNA for the CDR3: TGTGCCAGCAGCCAAGATTCGGCAGGGGGAGTGAACACTGAAGCTTTCTTT. Amino acids: CASSQDSAGGVNTEAFF. The J gene is TRBJ1-1, the V gene TRBV3-1 (or the pseudogene TRBV3-2), with 7 positions matching TRBD1. Germline CDR1 is LGHDT and CDR2 is YNNKEL (reference sequence). The CDR3 length is 17 residues. Losses at the gene ends were 0 bases for V and 0 bases for J; bases not matched to a gene: 7.

This clone was picked up one time. CDR3: CASSFADRVKYEQYF. DNA of the CDR3: TGTGCCAGCAGTTTTGCGGACAGGGTGAAATACGAGCAGTACTTC. The chain uses TRBV28 and TRBJ2-7; 8 bases line up with TRBD1. The CDR3 totals 15 residues. From germline, CDR1 is MDHEN and CDR2 SYDVKM. The ends lost 3 bases at V and 4 bases at J; junction bases unmatched: 8.

The rearrangement joins TRBV2 to TRBJ2-5; no definite D call. The V gene's germline CDR1 is SNHLY and CDR2 FYNNEI. V was shortened by 8 bases and J by 0 bases, with 4 bases between the two germline ends. The CDR3 runs 11 residues. The CDR3 bases are TGTGCCAGCCAGTACCAAGAGACCCAGTACTTC. Translation: CASQYQETQYF.

This rearrangement joins TRBV9 to TRBJ1-2; D is unresolved. The CDR3 extends over 17 amino acids. V gave up 0 bases and J gave up 6 bases, with 21 bases separating them. Germline assignment: CDR1 SGDLS and CDR2 YYNGEE. CDR3 in amino acids: CASSVEVGRGWNDGYTF. In DNA, the CDR3 is TGTGCCAGCAGCGTAGAAGTAGGTCGGGGATGGAACGATGGCTACACCTTC.

The chain recombines TRBV6-6 with TRBJ2-3; the match to TRBD2 covers 11 bases. The germline V gene encodes CDR1 MNHNY and CDR2 SVGAGI (reference sequence). The CDR3 consists of 17 residues. Trimming took 5 bases from V and 5 from J; bases not matched to a gene: 12. CDR3 nucleotide sequence: TGTGCCAGCAGTCCCCAACCTACTAGCGGGGGAGGAGATACGCAGTATTTT. Amino acids: CASSPQPTSGGGDTQYF.

The chain recombines TRBV30 with TRBJ2-2; 8 bases align to TRBD1. CDR1 is GTSNPN and CDR2 is SVGIG in the germline V gene (reference sequence). CDR3 length equals 14 residues. V trimming: 5 bases; J trimming: 3 bases; junction bases outside the gene matches: 5. The CDR3 sequence is CAWVGQGYTGELFF. CDR3 in DNA: TGTGCCTGGGTTGGACAGGGATACACCGGGGAGCTGTTTTTT.

The J gene is TRBJ1-5, the V gene TRBV7-6; 9 bases are shared with TRBD1. The V and J ends lost 1 base and 9 bases, in that order; junction bases with no gene match: 7. The CDR3 loop spans 15 amino acids. The V gene's germline CDR1 is SGHVS and CDR2 FNYEAQ. CDR3: CASSLGDRVVGPQHF. CDR3 DNA: TGTGCCAGCAGCTTAGGGGACAGGGTGGTAGGGCCCCAGCATTTT.

This clone was found a few times. The J gene is TRBJ1-5, the V gene TRBV2, with D possibly TRBD1 on 6 matching bases. The CDR3 is made up of 13 amino acids. Trimming cost V 0 bases and J 11 bases, with 11 bases left between them. Germline CDR1 and CDR2: SNHLY and FYNNEI. The CDR3 DNA sequence: TGTGCCAGCAGTGAAGCAGAAGGACAGTCCCAGCATTTT. Protein sequence: CASSEAEGQSQHF.

J is TRBJ1-5 and V is TRBV7-8, with 9 positions matching TRBD1. Germline V gene sequence: CDR1 SGHVS, CDR2 FQNEAQ. Losses at the gene ends were 1 base for V and 0 bases for J; bases not matched to a gene: 7. This CDR3 has 18 amino acids. CDR3 DNA sequence: TGTGCCAGCAGCTTAGGTTTGACAGGGGGGTATAGCAATCAGCCCCAGCATTTT. Its protein is CASSLGLTGGYSNQPQHF. The complete variable domain, with remaining parts taken from reference TRBV7-8 and TRBJ1-5, reads GAGVSQSPRYKVAKRGQDVALRCDPISGHVSLFWYQQALGQGPEFLTYFQNEAQLDKSGLPSDRFFAERPEGSVSTLKIQRTQQEDSAVYLCASSLGLTGGYSNQPQHFGDGTRLSIL.

The J gene is TRBJ2-3, the V gene TRBV4-1, with 13 bases identical to TRBD2. This CDR3 region has 18 residues. V shed 4 bases, J shed 13 bases, and the junction held 20 bases outside the gene matches. Germline V gene data show CDR1 as MGHRA and CDR2 as YSYEKL. The CDR3 protein is CASSPLDRTSGGGRFEYF. The DNA for the CDR3 is TGCGCCAGCAGCCCCCTCGACCGGACTAGCGGGGGAGGACGGTTTGAGTATTTT.

Regarding this clone: This same CDR3 is encoded by further DNA sequences in the sample. The chain links TRBV30 to TRBJ2-7, with TRBD1 as a possible D gene (6 bases). CDR1 GTSNPN and CDR2 SVGIG come from the germline V gene (reference sequence). This CDR3 has 12 residues. Deletions cut 4 bases from V and 0 bases from J, with 7 bases between. CDR3 loop: CAWKQGSYEQYF. The CDR3 DNA is TGTGCCTGGAAACAGGGCTCCTACGAGCAGTACTTC.

This clone was counted once. The chain carries TRBV5-8 and TRBJ1-4; tentative D call: TRBD1 (6 bases). CDR1 and CDR2 from the germline V gene are SGHTS and YDEGEE. CDR3 length: 12 amino acids. V lost 2 bases, J lost 7 bases, and 6 bases lay in between. CDR3 loop: CASSFRGEKLFF. CDR3 in DNA: TGTGCCAGCAGCTTCAGGGGTGAAAAACTGTTTTTT.

The chain recombines TRBV4-2 with TRBJ2-2, with 7 nucleotides matching TRBD1. The CDR3 has 15 amino acids. Trimming took 4 bases from V and 1 from J; bases not matched to a gene: 3. Germline V lookup: CDR1 LGHNA, CDR2 YNFKEQ. The CDR3 DNA reads as TGTGCCAGCAGCCCTCGACAGGGGAACACCGGGGAGCTGTTTTTT. This gives the protein CASSPRQGNTGELFF.

This clone occurred a few times. The gene calls are TRBV5-1 and TRBJ2-1; D is unclear. The length of the CDR3 is 13 residues. Germline CDR1 and CDR2: SGHRS and YFSETQ. V was shortened by 0 bases and J by 9 bases, with 10 bases between the two germline ends. The CDR3 DNA is TGCGCCAGCAGCTTGGAAGTTTACGGTGAGCAGTTCTTC. As protein: CASSLEVYGEQFF.

V is TRBV5-1 and J is TRBJ2-5; D is possibly TRBD1 (6 bases). CDR3 length equals 15 residues. Between the trimmed V and J ends, which lost 4 bases and 2 bases, there was a span of 15 bases. Germline V lookup: CDR1 SGHRS, CDR2 YFSETQ. The CDR3 here is CASSSQTGSQETQYF. DNA of the CDR3: TGCGCCAGCAGCAGCCAGACAGGATCGCAAGAGACCCAGTACTTC.

The chain combines TRBV19 with TRBJ1-5; TRBD1 agrees at 7 bases. CDR3 size: 14 residues. V gave up 8 bases and J gave up 9 bases; unmatched junction bases: 13. Germline V gives CDR1 LNHDA, CDR2 SQIVND (reference sequence). CDR3 amino acids: CASDRAEWGRPQHF. In nucleotides, the CDR3 is TGTGCCAGTGACAGGGCTGAGTGGGGGCGGCCCCAGCATTTT.